This T cell receptor beta chain is drawn from a study of blood T cell repertoires in COVID-19. In the study overall: Some COVID-19 samples were acute and others convalescent; all came from the United States, Italy and Spain. T cells, B-cell-depleted T cells, or PBMCs supplied cDNA or gDNA.

Method: immunoSEQ multiplex PCR; TCRdb's copy keeps in-frame clones and lacks some. Altogether 200,000 to 250,000 clones are present, approximately 84% being singletons, with the ten largest covering 1.5% to 2%. The germline gives CDR1 SGHTA, CDR2 FQGNSA. The CDR3 is 19 residues long. Trimming took 5 bases from V and 0 from J, leaving 23 bases between them. The rearrangement uses TRBV7-2 and TRBJ2-1, with D possibly being TRBD2 (7 bases). The TCR originated in an elderly woman with acute or convalescent COVID-19. Sample: peripheral blood. Written as DNA, the CDR3 is TGTGCCAGCAGCCACCCGGGGGGCACTCTAAGGAGCTCCTACAATGAGCAGTTCTTC. Amino acid sequence: CASSHPGGTLRSSYNEQFF.